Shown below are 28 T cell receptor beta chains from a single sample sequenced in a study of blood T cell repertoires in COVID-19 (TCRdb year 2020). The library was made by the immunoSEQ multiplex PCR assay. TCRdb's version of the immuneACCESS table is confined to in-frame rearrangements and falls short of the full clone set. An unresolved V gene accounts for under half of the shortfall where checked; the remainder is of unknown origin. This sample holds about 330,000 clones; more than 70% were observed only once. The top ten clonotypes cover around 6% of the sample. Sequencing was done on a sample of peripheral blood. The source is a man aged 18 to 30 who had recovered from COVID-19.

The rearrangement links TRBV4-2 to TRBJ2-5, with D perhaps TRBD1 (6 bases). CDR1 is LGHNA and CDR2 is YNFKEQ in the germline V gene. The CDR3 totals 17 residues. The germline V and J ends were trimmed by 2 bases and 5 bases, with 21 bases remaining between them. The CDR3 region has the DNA TGTGCCAGCAGCCAACACCCCACGAAGGGGCAGGGGGAGACCCAGTACTTC. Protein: CASSQHPTKGQGETQYF.

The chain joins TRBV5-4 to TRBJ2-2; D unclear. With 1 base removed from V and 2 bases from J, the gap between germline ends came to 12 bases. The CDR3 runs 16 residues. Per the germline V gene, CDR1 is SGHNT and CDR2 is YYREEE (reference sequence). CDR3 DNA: TGTGCCAGCAGCTTGAACGCTAGGATAAACACCGGGGAGCTGTTTTTT. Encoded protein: CASSLNARINTGELFF.

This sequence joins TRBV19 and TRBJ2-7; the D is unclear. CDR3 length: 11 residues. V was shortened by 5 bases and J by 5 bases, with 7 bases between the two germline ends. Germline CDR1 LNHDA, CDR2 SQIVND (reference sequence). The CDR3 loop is CASSESHEQYF. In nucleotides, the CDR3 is TGTGCCAGTAGTGAAAGCCACGAGCAGTACTTC.

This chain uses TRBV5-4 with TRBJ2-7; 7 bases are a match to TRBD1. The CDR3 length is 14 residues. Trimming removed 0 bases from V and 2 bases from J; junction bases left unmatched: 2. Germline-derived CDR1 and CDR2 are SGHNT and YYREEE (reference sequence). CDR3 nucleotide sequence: TGTGCCAGCAGCTTGGAGGGACAGACCTACGAGCAGTACTTC. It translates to CASSLEGQTYEQYF.

DNA of the CDR3: TGTGCCAGCAGCTCGGGAGTAACCTACGAGCAGTACTTC. Translating gives CASSSGVTYEQYF. The gene calls are TRBV7-9 and TRBJ2-7; a possible D gene is TRBD2 (6 bases). This CDR3 is 13 amino acids long. The germline V gene has CDR1 SEHNR and CDR2 FQNEAQ (reference sequence). V was cut by 4 bases and J by 2 bases, with 9 bases left in between.

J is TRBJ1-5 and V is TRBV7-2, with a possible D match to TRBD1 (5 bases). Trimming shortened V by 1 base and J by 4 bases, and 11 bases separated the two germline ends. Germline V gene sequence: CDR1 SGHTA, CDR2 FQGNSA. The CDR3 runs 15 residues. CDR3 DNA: TGTGCCAGCAGCTTAGTCAGGGCAGGGAATCAGCCCCAGCATTTT. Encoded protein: CASSLVRAGNQPQHF.

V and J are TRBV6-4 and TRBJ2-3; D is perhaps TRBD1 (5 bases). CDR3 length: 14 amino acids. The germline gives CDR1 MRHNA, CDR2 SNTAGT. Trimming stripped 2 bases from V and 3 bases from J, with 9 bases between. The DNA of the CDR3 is TGTGCCAGCAGTGACAAGGGGTGGACAGATACGCAGTATTTT. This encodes CASSDKGWTDTQYF.

For the CDR3, the DNA is TGTGCCAGCAGCTTCCCGTACCAAGAGACCCAGTACTTC. Translating gives CASSFPYQETQYF. The genes are TRBV5-6 and TRBJ2-5; D gene uncertain. V was clipped by 2 bases and J by 0 bases, with 5 bases between them. Germline CDR1 reads SGHDT; CDR2 reads YYEEEE. This CDR3 is built from 13 residues. The variable domain in full, completed from reference TRBV5-6 and TRBJ2-5, reads DAGVTQSPTHLIKTRGQQVTLRCSPKSGHDTVSWYQQALGQGPQFIFQYYEEEERQRGNFPDRFSGHQFPNYSSELNVNALLLGDSALYLCASSFPYQETQYFGPGTRLLVL.

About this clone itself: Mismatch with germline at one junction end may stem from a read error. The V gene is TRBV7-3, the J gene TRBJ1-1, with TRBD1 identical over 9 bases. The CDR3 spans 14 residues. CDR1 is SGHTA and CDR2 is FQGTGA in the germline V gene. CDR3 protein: CASSLTGGITEAFF. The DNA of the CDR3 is TGTGCCAGCAGCCTAACAGGGGGCATCACTGAAGCTTTCTTT.

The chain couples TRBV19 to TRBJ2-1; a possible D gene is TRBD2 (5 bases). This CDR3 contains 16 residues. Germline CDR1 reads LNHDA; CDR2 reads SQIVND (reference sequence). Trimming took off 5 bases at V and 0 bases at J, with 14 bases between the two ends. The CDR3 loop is CASSAPRVGSYNEQFF. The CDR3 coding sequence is TGTGCCAGTAGTGCCCCGAGGGTGGGCTCCTACAATGAGCAGTTCTTC.

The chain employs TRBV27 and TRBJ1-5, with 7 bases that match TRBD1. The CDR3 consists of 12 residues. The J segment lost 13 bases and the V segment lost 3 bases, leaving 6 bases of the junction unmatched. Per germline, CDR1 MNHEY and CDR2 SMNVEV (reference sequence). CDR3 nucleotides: TGTGCCAGCAGTTTCTCCGGACAGGCTCAGCATTTT. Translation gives CASSFSGQAQHF.

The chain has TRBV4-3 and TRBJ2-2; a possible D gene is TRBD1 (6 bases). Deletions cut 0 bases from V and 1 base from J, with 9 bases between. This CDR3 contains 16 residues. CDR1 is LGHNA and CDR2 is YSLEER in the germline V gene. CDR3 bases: TGCGCCAGCAGCCAAGATCCGGGACAGAACACCGGGGAGCTGTTTTTT. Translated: CASSQDPGQNTGELFF.

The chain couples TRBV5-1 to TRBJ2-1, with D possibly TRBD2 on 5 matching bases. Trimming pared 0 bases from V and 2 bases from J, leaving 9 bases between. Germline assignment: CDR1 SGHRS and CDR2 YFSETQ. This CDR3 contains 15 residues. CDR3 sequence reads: CASSLGISAYNEQFF. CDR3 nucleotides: TGCGCCAGCAGCTTGGGTATTAGCGCCTACAATGAGCAGTTCTTC.

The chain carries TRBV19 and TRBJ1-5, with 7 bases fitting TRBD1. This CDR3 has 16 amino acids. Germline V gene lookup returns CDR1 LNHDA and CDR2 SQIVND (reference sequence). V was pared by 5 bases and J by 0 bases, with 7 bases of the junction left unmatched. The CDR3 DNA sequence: TGTGCCAGTAGTGGCAACCAGGGGGGTAGCAATCAGCCCCAGCATTTT. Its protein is CASSGNQGGSNQPQHF.

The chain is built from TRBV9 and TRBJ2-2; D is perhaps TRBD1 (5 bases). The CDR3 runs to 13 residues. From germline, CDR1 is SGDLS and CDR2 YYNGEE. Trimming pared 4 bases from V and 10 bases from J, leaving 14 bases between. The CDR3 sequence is CASSPTGRVELFF. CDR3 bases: TGTGCCAGCAGCCCCACGGGCAGGGTGGAGCTGTTTTTT. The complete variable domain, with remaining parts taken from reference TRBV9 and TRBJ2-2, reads DSGVTQTPKHLITATGQRVTLRCSPRSGDLSVYWYQQSLDQGLQFLIQYYNGEERAKGNILERFSAQQFPDLHSELNLSSLELGDSALYFCASSPTGRVELFFGEGSRLTVL.

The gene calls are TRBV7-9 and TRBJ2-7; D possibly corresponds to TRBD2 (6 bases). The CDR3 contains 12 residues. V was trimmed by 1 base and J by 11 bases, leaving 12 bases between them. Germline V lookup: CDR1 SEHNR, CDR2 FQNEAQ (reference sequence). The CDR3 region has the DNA TGTGCCAGCAGCTTAGGGGAAGGGGAGGAGTACTTC. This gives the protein CASSLGEGEEYF. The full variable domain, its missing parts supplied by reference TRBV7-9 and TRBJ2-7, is DTGVSQNPRHKITKRGQNVTFRCDPISEHNRLYWYRQTLGQGPEFLTYFQNEAQLEKSRLLSDRFSAERPKGSFSTLEIQRTEQGDSAMYLCASSLGEGEEYFGPGTRLTVT.

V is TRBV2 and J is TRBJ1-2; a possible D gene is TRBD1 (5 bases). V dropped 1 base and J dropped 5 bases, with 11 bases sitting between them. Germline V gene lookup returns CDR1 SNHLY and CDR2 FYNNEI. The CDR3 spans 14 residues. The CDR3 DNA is TGTGCCAGCAGTGAAGAGGCAGGGCCGTATGGCTACACCTTC. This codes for CASSEEAGPYGYTF.

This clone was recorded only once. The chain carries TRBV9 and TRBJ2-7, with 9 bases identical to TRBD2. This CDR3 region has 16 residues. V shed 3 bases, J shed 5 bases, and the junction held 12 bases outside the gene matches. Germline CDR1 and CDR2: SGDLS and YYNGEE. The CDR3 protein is CASSAGGASGNDEQYF. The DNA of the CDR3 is TGTGCCAGCAGCGCGGGAGGGGCTAGCGGGAACGACGAGCAGTACTTC.

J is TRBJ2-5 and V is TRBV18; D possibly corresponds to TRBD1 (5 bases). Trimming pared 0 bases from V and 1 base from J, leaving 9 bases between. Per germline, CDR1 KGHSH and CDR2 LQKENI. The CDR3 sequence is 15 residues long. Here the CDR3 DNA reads TGTGCCAGCTCACCACCCCAGGGATCCCAAGAGACCCAGTACTTC. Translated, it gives CASSPPQGSQETQYF. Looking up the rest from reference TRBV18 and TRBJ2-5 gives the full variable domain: NAGVMQNPRHLVRRRGQEARLRCSPMKGHSHVYWYRQLPEEGLKFMVYLQKENIIDESGMPKERFSAEFPKEGPSILRIQQVVRGDSAAYFCASSPPQGSQETQYFGPGTRLLVL.

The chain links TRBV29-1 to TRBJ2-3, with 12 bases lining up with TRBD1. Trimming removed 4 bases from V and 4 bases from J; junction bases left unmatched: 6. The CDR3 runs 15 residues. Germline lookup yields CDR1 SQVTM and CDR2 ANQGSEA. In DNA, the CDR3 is TGCAGCGTTGCGGTGGGACAGGGGGCCGCAGATACGCAGTATTTT. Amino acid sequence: CSVAVGQGAADTQYF.

The CDR3 sequence: CASSSARDRVISGEQYF. The CDR3 bases are TGTGCCAGCAGTTCCGCCCGCGACAGGGTGATATCGGGGGAGCAGTACTTC. V gene TRBV27 combines with J gene TRBJ2-7; 7 positions match TRBD1. J was trimmed by 7 bases and V by 4 bases; bases with no gene match: 19. Germline loops: CDR1 MNHEY, CDR2 SMNVEV (reference sequence). The CDR3 totals 17 residues.

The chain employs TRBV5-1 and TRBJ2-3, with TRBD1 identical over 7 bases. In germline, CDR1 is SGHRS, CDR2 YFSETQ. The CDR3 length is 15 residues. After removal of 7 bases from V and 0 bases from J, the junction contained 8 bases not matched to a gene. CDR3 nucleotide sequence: TGCGCCAGCGGTGGTAAGGGGGCTAGCACAGATACGCAGTATTTT. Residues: CASGGKGASTDTQYF.

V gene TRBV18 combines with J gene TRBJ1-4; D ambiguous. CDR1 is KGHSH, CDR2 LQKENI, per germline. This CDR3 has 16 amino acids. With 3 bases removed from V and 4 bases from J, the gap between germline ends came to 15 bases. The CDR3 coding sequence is TGTGCCAGCTCACCGCAGCCGCCGAGGTATAATGAAAAACTGTTTTTT. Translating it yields CASSPQPPRYNEKLFF. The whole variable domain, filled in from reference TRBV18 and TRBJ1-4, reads NAGVMQNPRHLVRRRGQEARLRCSPMKGHSHVYWYRQLPEEGLKFMVYLQKENIIDESGMPKERFSAEFPKEGPSILRIQQVVRGDSAAYFCASSPQPPRYNEKLFFGSGTQLSVL.

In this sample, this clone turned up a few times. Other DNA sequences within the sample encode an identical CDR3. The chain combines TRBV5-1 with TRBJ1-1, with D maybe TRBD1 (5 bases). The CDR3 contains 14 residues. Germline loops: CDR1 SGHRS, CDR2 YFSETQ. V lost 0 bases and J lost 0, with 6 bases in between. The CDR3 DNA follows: TGCGCCAGCAGCTTGGGACAGATGAACACTGAAGCTTTCTTT. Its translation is CASSLGQMNTEAFF.

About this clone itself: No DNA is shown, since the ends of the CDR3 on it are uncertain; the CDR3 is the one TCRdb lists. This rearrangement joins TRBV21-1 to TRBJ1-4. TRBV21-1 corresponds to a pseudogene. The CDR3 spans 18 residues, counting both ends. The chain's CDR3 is CASSKVVGEGSTNEKLFF.

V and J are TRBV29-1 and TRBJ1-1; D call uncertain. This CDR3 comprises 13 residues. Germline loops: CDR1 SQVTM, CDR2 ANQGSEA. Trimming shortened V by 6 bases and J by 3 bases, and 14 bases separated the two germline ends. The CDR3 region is CSVAGATYTEAFF. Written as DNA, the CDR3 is TGCAGCGTCGCGGGAGCTACGTACACTGAAGCTTTCTTT.

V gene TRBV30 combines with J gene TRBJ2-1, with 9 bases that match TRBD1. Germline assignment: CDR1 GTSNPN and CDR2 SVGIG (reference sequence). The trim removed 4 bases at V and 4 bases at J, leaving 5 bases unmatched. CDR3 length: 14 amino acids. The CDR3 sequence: CAWNPGQGYNEQFF. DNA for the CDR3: TGTGCCTGGAACCCGGGACAGGGTTACAATGAGCAGTTCTTC.

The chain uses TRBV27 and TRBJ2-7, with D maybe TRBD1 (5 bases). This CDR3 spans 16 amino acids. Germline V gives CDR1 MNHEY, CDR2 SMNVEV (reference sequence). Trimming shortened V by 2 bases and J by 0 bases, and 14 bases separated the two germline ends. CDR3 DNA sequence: TGTGCCAGCAGTTTAATGGCAGGGCTCGCCTCCTACGAGCAGTACTTC. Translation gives CASSLMAGLASYEQYF.